One sample yielded the 14 T cell receptor beta chains listed below, sequenced in a study of Tregs in tolerant kidney transplant recipients. Profiling relied on immunoSEQ multiplex PCR, and the TCRdb table lists in-frame clones only, not all of them. The sample yields 50,000 to 65,000 clones, of which the top ten take up approximately 0.78%. Source: CD4+ T cells from blood, taken before the transplant. The origin of the receptors is a human donor who received a combined kidney and bone marrow transplant.

As to this clone: The missing CDR3 end, 3 residues past where the read stops, is filled in from the germline J gene. J is TRBJ1-1 and V is TRBV7-2; 9 bases agree with TRBD1. CDR1 and CDR2 from the germline V gene are SGHTA and FQGNSA. V was clipped by 5 bases and J by 1 base; unmatched bases: 5. This CDR3 contains 15 residues. The CDR3 spells CASSPQGAANTEAFF. The DNA read from the CDR3 is TGTGCCAGCAGCCCACAGGGGGCGGCGAACACTGAA.

About this clone itself: The CDR3 end is not reached by the read, which stops 3 residues before it; the germline J gene fills it in. The chain combines TRBV20-1 with TRBJ2-5; 8 bases map to TRBD2. CDR3 length: 13 residues. Germline V lookup: CDR1 DFQATT, CDR2 SNEGSKA (reference sequence). J gave up 4 bases and V 3 bases, and 4 bases lay outside the gene matches. CDR3 in amino acids: CSASGLASETQYF. CDR3 bases read: TGCAGTGCTAGTGGACTAGCTTCAGAGACC.

A note on this clone: With the read ending 3 residues before the CDR3 end, the germline J gene is used to fill in that end. This sequence joins TRBV7-9 and TRBJ2-1; D may be TRBD2 (6 bases). V was shortened by 7 bases and J by 8 bases, with 15 bases between the two germline ends. CDR3 length: 13 residues. Germline V gene lookup returns CDR1 SEHNR and CDR2 FQNEAQ (reference sequence). The CDR3 DNA, read in part, is TGTGCCAGCACAGTCTGGGCGGGGCATGAG. Translated, it gives CASTVWAGHE. The whole CDR3 is CASTVWAGHEQFF.

Comments on this clone: Read data end 3 residues before the CDR3 end; the end is taken from the germline J gene. The V gene is TRBV19, the J gene TRBJ1-2, with TRBD1 matching over 7 bases. The germline V gene has CDR1 LNHDA and CDR2 SQIVND (reference sequence). V gave up 7 bases and J gave up 2 bases; unmatched junction bases: 16. CDR3 length: 17 residues. The CDR3 sequence is CASNPRGTADSNYGYTF. CDR3 bases read: TGTGCCAGTAACCCTCGTGGGACAGCGGACTCCAACTATGGC.

Worth noting for this clone: The read is 3 residues too short to cover the CDR3 end, so that end is filled in from the germline J gene. This chain joins TRBV19 and TRBJ1-4; TRBD1 is a possible D gene (6 bases). V lost 1 base and J 7 bases, leaving 10 bases between the germline ends. The CDR3 loop spans 14 amino acids. CDR1 and CDR2 (germline): LNHDA, SQIVND (reference sequence). The part of the CDR3 DNA that was read is TGTGCCAGTAGTATAGGACAGGATTTTGAAAAA. Protein sequence: CASSIGQDFEK. The full CDR3 protein is CASSIGQDFEKLFF.

Details on this clone: The read gets to within 3 residues of the CDR3 end, and the germline J gene fills in the rest. This chain connects TRBV20-1 to TRBJ1-4; D gene unclear. This CDR3 spans 16 amino acids. Germline V lookup: CDR1 DFQATT, CDR2 SNEGSKA (reference sequence). V was pared by 1 base and J by 0 bases, with 12 bases between. The DNA read from the CDR3 is TGCAGTGCTAGAGTAGGGTACACTGCAACTAATGAAAAA. Translation gives CSARVGYTATNEK. The CDR3, in full, reads CSARVGYTATNEKLFF.

Worth noting for this clone: The CDR3 end falls 3 residues outside the read, so it is completed with the germline J gene. The chain carries TRBV19 and TRBJ1-1; D perhaps matches TRBD1 (5 bases). V lost 3 bases and J 1 base, leaving 12 bases between the germline ends. CDR3 length equals 15 residues. The germline V gene encodes CDR1 LNHDA and CDR2 SQIVND (reference sequence). CDR3: CASSIGRTPNTEAFF. The sequenced part of the CDR3 DNA is TGTGCCAGTAGTATTGGTCGGACACCGAACACTGAA. Combining the CDR3 with reference TRBV19 and TRBJ1-1 gives the whole variable domain DGGITQSPKYLFRKEGQNVTLSCEQNLNHDAMYWYRQDPGQGLRLIYYSQIVNDFQKGDIAEGYSVSREKKESFPLTVTSAQKNPTAFYLCASSIGRTPNTEAFFGQGTRLTVV.

A remark on this clone: The CDR3 end falls 3 residues outside the read, so it is completed with the germline J gene. This chain joins TRBV29-1 and TRBJ1-1; a possible D gene is TRBD1 (5 bases). V was cut by 3 bases and J by 1 base, with 15 bases left in between. This CDR3 has 15 residues. The germline V gene encodes CDR1 SQVTM and CDR2 ANQGSEA. The CDR3 protein is CSVEDRGRANTEAFF. Incomplete CDR3 DNA: TGCAGCGTTGAGGATAGGGGCAGGGCGAACACTGAA.

The CDR3 bases that were read are TGTGCCAGCAGTGCGCCAGGACTAGCATCCAATGAG. Amino acids: CASSAPGLASNE. The entire CDR3 is CASSAPGLASNEQFF. The genes are TRBV6-1 and TRBJ2-1; 8 bases agree with TRBD2. Read sequence stops 3 residues before the CDR3 end, and the germline J gene provides the missing end. This CDR3 spans 15 amino acids. Trimming took 4 bases from V and 6 from J; bases not matched to a gene: 8. The germline gives CDR1 MNHNS, CDR2 SASEGT.

A word on this clone: The read ends 3 residues before the CDR3 terminus; that terminus is restored from the germline J gene. The chain has TRBV18 and TRBJ1-2; D remains unclear. Germline V gives CDR1 KGHSH, CDR2 LQKENI. The CDR3 is 15 amino acids. Trimming took 5 bases from V and 2 from J, leaving 15 bases between them. Partial CDR3 DNA: TGTGCCAGCTCAATCCCTGGCGGCCTCAACTATGGC. This gives the protein CASSIPGGLNYG. The whole CDR3 sequence reads CASSIPGGLNYGYTF.

On this clone: The read halts 3 residues ahead of the CDR3 end, with the missing end drawn from the germline J gene. The chain combines TRBV18 with TRBJ1-2; 7 bases map to TRBD1. There are 14 residues in the CDR3. Germline-derived CDR1 and CDR2 are KGHSH and LQKENI. The V segment lost 2 bases and the J segment 4 bases; nucleotides outside the gene matches: 4. CDR3 in amino acids: CASSPSGDSYGYTF. Incomplete CDR3 DNA: TGTGCCAGCTCACCATCCGGGGACAGCTATGGC.

For this clone: Read sequence stops 3 residues before the CDR3 end, and the germline J gene provides the missing end. This chain connects TRBV20-1 to TRBJ2-3, with a weak D call TRBD1 (7 bases). Germline V lookup: CDR1 DFQATT, CDR2 SNEGSKA (reference sequence). Trimming took 6 bases from V and 0 from J, leaving 10 bases between them. This CDR3 comprises 13 residues. The CDR3 reads CSAAGQSTDTQYF. CDR3 DNA (partial): TGCAGTGCGGCGGGACAGAGCACAGATACG.

In regard to this clone: The CDR3 goes on 3 residues after the read ends, and that part is filled in from the germline J gene. V is TRBV18 and J is TRBJ2-7; D is ambiguous. Looked up from germline, CDR1 is KGHSH and CDR2 is LQKENI. The V gene lost 3 bases and the J gene lost 2 bases, with 14 bases spanning the gap. This CDR3 is built from 15 residues. The DNA read from the CDR3 is TGTGCCAGCTCACCTCCCACCCAGTCAACCTACGAG. Protein: CASSPPTQSTYE. The entire CDR3 reads CASSPPTQSTYEQYF. Supplemented by reference TRBV18 and TRBJ2-7, the full variable domain reads NAGVMQNPRHLVRRRGQEARLRCSPMKGHSHVYWYRQLPEEGLKFMVYLQKENIIDESGMPKERFSAEFPKEGPSILRIQQVVRGDSAAYFCASSPPTQSTYEQYFGPGTRLTVT.

In the case of this clone: Read coverage stops 3 residues before the CDR3 terminus; the germline J gene supplies the remainder. The V and J genes are TRBV5-1 and TRBJ2-6; possibly TRBD1 for D (5 bases). The CDR3 covers 18 residues. The V and J ends lost 2 bases and 0 bases respectively, with 15 bases between them. CDR1 is SGHRS, CDR2 YFSETQ, per germline. Incomplete CDR3 DNA: TGCGCCAGCAGCTTTTATCCACAGGCGGACTCTGGGGCCAACGTC. This gives the protein CASSFYPQADSGANV. The CDR3 in its entirety is CASSFYPQADSGANVLTF. The full variable domain, rest sourced from reference TRBV5-1 and TRBJ2-6, is KAGVTQTPRYLIKTRGQQVTLSCSPISGHRSVSWYQQTPGQGLQFLFEYFSETQRNKGNFPGRFSGRQFSNSRSEMNVSTLELGDSALYLCASSFYPQADSGANVLTFGAGSRLTVL.